Listed below are T cell receptor beta chains from one sample, sequenced in a study of cytomegalovirus exposure and HLA in healthy donors. TCRdb's table, derived via immunoSEQ multiplex PCR, lists solely in-frame clones and lacks some. Of about 180,000 clones in the sample, less than 85% are singletons; the top ten hold about 15%. Sequencing was done on a sample of PBMCs. The receptors derive from a man between 18 and 35 years old in good health and CMV-seropositive. The CDR3 runs from the conserved cysteine through the conserved F or W. Fields, in order: V gene, D gene, J gene, clone size, CDR3 DNA, CDR3 protein. A D gene is named only where the DNA matches it firmly. Clone size appears in some rows only: once, few, many, or a class for an expanded clone.

V: TRBV5-6; D: -; J: TRBJ1-4; size: few; DNA: TGTGCCAGCAGCGACGGAGTCAAGGGAGTGGGAGAAAAACTGTTTTTT; CDR3: CASSDGVKGVGEKLFF
V: TRBV28; D: TRBD1; J: TRBJ2-1; size: -; DNA: TGTGCCAGCAGCACGCAGGACAGGGTCGACCCCAATGAGCAGTTCTTC; CDR3: CASSTQDRVDPNEQFF
V: TRBV5-1; D: TRBD2; J: TRBJ2-1; size: -; DNA: TGCGCCAGCAGCTTGGGGATACTAGCGGGGGACAGTAATGAGCAGTTCTTC; CDR3: CASSLGILAGDSNEQFF
V: TRBV7-8; D: TRBD2; J: TRBJ2-5; size: -; DNA: TGTGCCAGCAGCTCCCGCCGGCGGGAGTGGGAGACCCAGTACTTC; CDR3: CASSSRRREWETQYF
V: TRBV27; D: -; J: TRBJ1-1; size: -; DNA: TGTGCCAGCAGTTTACAGGGGCCTGGGAACACTGAAGCTTTCTTT; CDR3: CASSLQGPGNTEAFF
V: TRBV6-5; D: TRBD2; J: TRBJ2-7; size: -; DNA: TGTGCCAGCACCGGACTAGCGGACTCCTACGAGCAGTACTTC; CDR3: CASTGLADSYEQYF
V: TRBV28; D: TRBD1; J: TRBJ1-2; size: -; DNA: TGTGCCAGCCACGACAGGGGGCGCTATGGCTACACCTTC; CDR3: CASHDRGRYGYTF
V: TRBV19; D: TRBD2; J: TRBJ2-5; size: -; DNA: TGTGCCAGTAGTATTGGACTAGCAGAGACCCAGTACTTC; CDR3: CASSIGLAETQYF
V: TRBV28; D: TRBD1; J: TRBJ1-2; size: -; DNA: TGTGCCAGCAGACGGACAGGGGGCTATGGCTACACCTTC; CDR3: CASRRTGGYGYTF
V: TRBV10-3; D: TRBD2; J: TRBJ2-1; size: -; DNA: TGTGCCATCAGTGAGTCGACAGTCAGCGGGGAGTTCTTC; CDR3: CAISESTVSGEFF
V: TRBV27; D: -; J: TRBJ1-1; size: -; DNA: TGTGCCAGCAGTCTAAACAGTAACACTGAAGCTTTCTTT; CDR3: CASSLNSNTEAFF
V: TRBV7-2; D: TRBD2; J: TRBJ2-3; size: -; DNA: TGTGCCAGCAGCACTGGGACTAGCGGGGGGTGGGGGAAGACAGATACGCAGTATTTT; CDR3: CASSTGTSGGWGKTDTQYF
V: TRBV6-1; D: -; J: TRBJ1-4; size: -; DNA: TGTGCCAGCAGGACCGGGACTTCGAATGAAAAACTGTTTTTT; CDR3: CASRTGTSNEKLFF
V: TRBV6-6; D: TRBD1; J: TRBJ1-4; size: -; DNA: TGTGCCAGCAGTTACTCGAGCCCAGGGGGTGGTGAAAAACTGTTTTTT; CDR3: CASSYSSPGGGEKLFF
V: TRBV28; D: -; J: TRBJ1-5; size: -; DNA: TGTGCCAGCAGTTTCCCCCAGGGGTATCAGCCCCAGCATTTT; CDR3: CASSFPQGYQPQHF
V: TRBV6-1; D: TRBD1; J: TRBJ2-7; size: -; DNA: TGTGCCAGCCAGACAGGGAGAACCACCTACGAGCAGTACTTC; CDR3: CASQTGRTTYEQYF
V: TRBV5-6; D: TRBD1; J: TRBJ1-4; size: -; DNA: TGTGCCAGCAGCGGACAGGGGGCCGAGGAAAAACTGTTTTTT; CDR3: CASSGQGAEEKLFF
V: TRBV7-9; D: TRBD1; J: TRBJ2-5; size: -; DNA: TGTGCCAGCAGCCCCCAACAGGGGGGCCTTGAGACCCAGTACTTC; CDR3: CASSPQQGGLETQYF
V: TRBV30; D: -; J: TRBJ1-2; size: -; DNA: TGTGCCTGTCATGGACAGTATGGCTACACCTTC; CDR3: CACHGQYGYTF
V: TRBV30; D: -; J: TRBJ2-2; size: -; DNA: TGTGCCTGGAGCGCCCCAGGGTTCGGGGAGCTGTTTTTT; CDR3: CAWSAPGFGELFF
V: TRBV5-1; D: -; J: TRBJ2-7; size: -; DNA: TGCGCCAGCAGGCTACAGGGCTCCTACGAGCAGTACTTC; CDR3: CASRLQGSYEQYF
V: TRBV7-2; D: TRBD1; J: TRBJ1-2; size: -; DNA: TGTGCCAGCAGCTGGGGACAGGGTATGGGTTCGGGTGGCTACACCTTC; CDR3: CASSWGQGMGSGGYTF
V: TRBV15; D: -; J: TRBJ1-3; size: -; DNA: TGTGCCACCAGCAGAGATTCTCGGGTGGGAAACACCATATATTTT; CDR3: CATSRDSRVGNTIYF
V: TRBV5-1; D: -; J: TRBJ1-2; size: -; DNA: TGCGCCAGCAGCTTGTTCGCAGGGGATGGCTACACCTTC; CDR3: CASSLFAGDGYTF
V: TRBV30; D: TRBD1; J: TRBJ1-5; size: -; DNA: TGTGCCTGGAGCCGCTTCGGGAGGGGACAGCGAGATCAGCCCCAGCATTTT; CDR3: CAWSRFGRGQRDQPQHF